The source of this T cell receptor (beta chain) is a study of blood T cell repertoires in COVID-19. Overall study context: Samples representing acute and convalescent COVID-19 were sourced from the United States, Italy and Spain. Sources were T cells, B-cell-depleted T cells, or PBMCs; the material itself was cDNA or gDNA.

Per the original data handling: Reference gene primer amplification gave estimated nucleated cell counts. Data came from immunoSEQ multiplex PCR; TCRdb stores just in-frame clones and leaves some out. Clonal size and the V and J genes are those of that table, whereas D and trimming came from the DNA. This sample has tens of thousands of clones; roughly 86% occur once, and the top ten carry more than 9%. With 7 bases clipped from V and 5 bases from J, the junction kept 10 bases outside the gene matches. Germline V gene lookup returns CDR1 MNHEY and CDR2 SVGAGI. The CDR3 loop spans 15 amino acids. Sequenced material: peripheral blood. This clonotype was obtained from a man between 60 and 70 years old with acute or convalescent COVID-19. The chain combines TRBV6-5 with TRBJ1-5; TRBD1 matches 8 bases. In DNA, the CDR3 is TGTGCCAGCACCTTGGGACAGGCCTCATATCAGCCCCAGCATTTT. Protein: CASTLGQASYQPQHF.